These 21 T cell receptor beta chains were sequenced from one sample in a study of T cell repertoires in cytomegalovirus infection. TCRdb used MiXCR to reprocess the reads, holding one entry per CDR3 protein. The profile covers 350,000 to 450,000 distinct CDR3 sequences, with around 18% appearing a single time and around 10% taken by the ten largest. The sequencing sample was made of PBMCs. These receptors were taken from a human donor in good health (CMV status not recorded). Some clones in this sample may be carry-over from other donors' samples.

This clonotype has more than one count but fewer than ten. The genes are TRBV7-6 and TRBJ1-1; D unresolved. The germline V gene has CDR1 SGHVS and CDR2 FNYEAQ. This CDR3 has 14 residues. The ends were cut back, 5 bases at V and 7 bases at J, with 17 bases in the middle. The CDR3 sequence is CASSPMGRVGEAFF. The CDR3 region has the DNA TGTGCCAGCAGCCCCATGGGCAGAGTTGGTGAAGCTTTCTTT.

The chain couples TRBV28 to TRBJ2-1, with 7 bases matching TRBD2. Trimming removed 9 bases from V and 5 bases from J; junction bases left unmatched: 13. The length of the CDR3 is 15 residues. Germline lookup yields CDR1 MDHEN and CDR2 SYDVKM. The DNA of the CDR3 is TGTGCCAGTCTAGCCGGGACTACCATTCACAATGAGCAGTTCTTC. Translation gives CASLAGTTIHNEQFF. Using reference TRBV28 and TRBJ2-1 for the parts outside the CDR3, the full variable domain is DVKVTQSSRYLVKRTGEKVFLECVQDMDHENMFWYRQDPGLGLRLIYFSYDVKMKEKGDIPEGYSVSREKKERFSLILESASTNQTSMYLCASLAGTTIHNEQFFGPGTRLTVL.

This clonotype was seen more than once but under ten times. The chain links TRBV28 to TRBJ2-5; 8 nucleotides align to TRBD2. The germline CDR1 and CDR2 sequences are MDHEN and SYDVKM. The CDR3 spans 16 residues. J was trimmed by 4 bases and V by 5 bases; bases with no gene match: 12. Here the CDR3 DNA reads TGTGCCAGCAGTCCCAGAAGCCTAGCGGGTGGAGAGACCCAGTACTTC. It translates to CASSPRSLAGGETQYF.

This chain uses TRBV20-1 with TRBJ2-2; tentative D call: TRBD2 (6 bases). The CDR3 contains 14 residues. Germline V lookup: CDR1 DFQATT, CDR2 SNEGSKA (reference sequence). V was shortened by 5 bases and J by 5 bases, with 15 bases between the two germline ends. The CDR3 spells CSARQTGGTGELFF. As DNA, the CDR3 is TGCAGTGCTCGCCAGACCGGGGGAACCGGGGAGCTGTTTTTT.

This clonotype was recorded at least ten times. This chain links TRBV6-1 with TRBJ2-1, with 9 positions matching TRBD1. Trimming took 6 bases from V and 3 from J; bases not matched to a gene: 9. CDR1 is MNHNS and CDR2 is SASEGT in the germline V gene. The length of the CDR3 is 16 residues. This CDR3 reads CASSFTTGGGYNEQFF. CDR3 sequence (DNA): TGTGCCAGCAGCTTCACAACAGGGGGCGGCTACAATGAGCAGTTCTTC.

Comments on this clonotype: Given a much more abundant clone one base away, this may be a read error. The chain joins TRBV7-6 to TRBJ2-1, with a tentative D call TRBD2 (6 bases). Trimming removed 3 bases from V and 9 bases from J, with 24 bases in between. Germline lookup yields CDR1 SGHVS and CDR2 FNYEAQ. CDR3 length: 17 residues. The DNA of the CDR3 is TGTGCCAGCAGCTTCCCAGCGGGCCCAGGAAGGGCGGGTGAGCAGTTCTTC. It is translated as CASSFPAGPGRAGEQFF.

The sample holds a few counts of this clonotype. The CDR3 DNA is TGTGCCAGCGGAATGACAGGTACTGGGGCCAACGTCCTGACTTTC. This codes for CASGMTGTGANVLTF. The chain combines TRBV9 with TRBJ2-6; a possible D gene is TRBD1 (6 bases). Germline assignment: CDR1 SGDLS and CDR2 YYNGEE. The germline V and J ends were trimmed by 7 bases and 2 bases, with 13 bases remaining between them. CDR3 length equals 15 residues.

This clonotype was detected only a few times. This sequence joins TRBV28 and TRBJ2-7; unclear D gene. Germline CDR1 MDHEN, CDR2 SYDVKM. The CDR3 spans 14 residues. Trimming removed 3 bases at V and 0 bases at J, with 9 bases between. CDR3 sequence: CASSFGLYSYEQYF. DNA of the CDR3: TGTGCCAGCAGTTTCGGTTTATACTCCTACGAGCAGTACTTC.

This chain connects TRBV10-3 to TRBJ2-5, with 7 bases that match TRBD1. The CDR3 loop spans 14 amino acids. Looked up from germline, CDR1 is ENHRY and CDR2 is SYGVKD. V dropped 3 bases and J dropped 5; count of bases not matched to a gene: 6. This chain's CDR3 is CAISDGDRRETQYF. Here the CDR3 DNA reads TGTGCCATCAGTGACGGGGACAGACGGGAGACCCAGTACTTC.

The chain joins TRBV6-2 or TRBV6-3 to TRBJ2-3; TRBD1 aligns across 8 bases. The CDR3 runs to 16 residues. Unmatched junction bases numbered 8, after V lost 5 bases and J lost 1 base. The germline V gene encodes CDR1 MNHEY and CDR2 SVGEGT. The CDR3 protein is CASSGRQGSRTDTQYF. The CDR3 nucleotides read TGTGCCAGCAGTGGACGACAGGGGTCCCGCACAGATACGCAGTATTTT.

The chain joins TRBV28 to TRBJ2-3; 12 bases line up with TRBD2. CDR1 MDHEN and CDR2 SYDVKM come from the germline V gene. V was pared by 2 bases and J by 6 bases, with 3 bases of the junction left unmatched. The CDR3 sequence is 15 residues long. This chain's CDR3 is CASSLQLAGGDTQYF. CDR3 sequence (DNA): TGTGCCAGCAGTTTACAACTAGCGGGGGGCGATACGCAGTATTTT.

V and J are TRBV6-1 and TRBJ2-3, with TRBD2 matching over 10 bases. This CDR3 comprises 17 residues. The germline CDR1 and CDR2 sequences are MNHNS and SASEGT. Germline trimming cut 7 bases from V and 2 bases from J; bases unmatched to any gene: 12. CDR3 DNA: TGTGCCAGCAACCCCCGAACTAGCGGGGACGTCACAGATACGCAGTATTTT. Protein: CASNPRTSGDVTDTQYF.

CDR3 nucleotide sequence: TGCAGCGCGGGTCGAAGCGCCGCGGGGTCAGATACGCAGTATTTT. This sequence encodes CSAGRSAAGSDTQYF. The chain has TRBV29-1 and TRBJ2-3; tentative D call: TRBD2 (6 bases). From germline, CDR1 is SQVTM and CDR2 ANQGSEA. The CDR3 is 15 residues long. Deletions cut 7 bases from V and 4 bases from J, with 21 bases between.

In this sample, this clonotype turned up many times. The chain carries TRBV7-2 and TRBJ1-5; D gene uncertain. Trimming removed 1 base at V and 6 bases at J, with 7 bases between. Looked up from germline, CDR1 is SGHTA and CDR2 is FQGNSA. The CDR3 runs 13 residues. The CDR3 sequence: CASSLGPTQPQHF. Here the CDR3 DNA reads TGTGCCAGCAGCTTAGGGCCGACTCAGCCCCAGCATTTT.

The rearrangement links TRBV4-1 to TRBJ1-3; unclear D gene. Germline lookup yields CDR1 MGHRA and CDR2 YSYEKL. This CDR3 is 14 amino acids long. The V end lost 1 base, the J end lost 2 bases, and 6 bases lay between the germline ends. This CDR3 reads CASSQAHAGNTIYF. The CDR3 DNA reads TGCGCCAGCAGCCAAGCTCATGCTGGAAACACCATATATTTT.

This clonotype was picked up many times. This chain connects TRBV7-2 to TRBJ2-3; D tentatively reads TRBD1 or TRBD2 (5 bases each). Per germline, CDR1 SGHTA and CDR2 FQGNSA. The V and J ends lost 1 base and 2 bases respectively, with 13 bases between them. The CDR3 covers 16 residues. The CDR3 here is CASSLVAGAFTDTQYF. CDR3 nucleotides: TGTGCCAGCAGCTTAGTCGCCGGGGCGTTCACAGATACGCAGTATTTT.

This sequence joins TRBV12-3 or TRBV12-4 and TRBJ1-5, with a weak D call TRBD1 (6 bases). The V gene lost 8 bases and the J gene lost 2 bases, with 16 bases spanning the gap. The CDR3 sequence is 15 residues long. The CDR3 region has the DNA TGTGCCAGCGGGTTTACAGGGTCTGGCAATCAGCCCCAGCATTTT. Protein: CASGFTGSGNQPQHF.

This rearrangement joins TRBV20-1 to TRBJ1-2, with D perhaps TRBD1 (5 bases). CDR3 length: 13 residues. The germline CDR1 and CDR2 sequences are DFQATT and SNEGSKA (reference sequence). The V gene lost 7 bases and the J gene lost 4 bases, with 16 bases spanning the gap. The CDR3 region has the DNA TGCAGTGACGGCCGGGGGGGTACCTATGGCTACACCTTC. It translates to CSDGRGGTYGYTF.

This clonotype occurred many times. The chain joins TRBV7-6 to TRBJ2-5; 8 bases align to TRBD2. The length of the CDR3 is 14 residues. The V segment lost 2 bases and the J segment 4 bases; nucleotides outside the gene matches: 3. Germline lookup yields CDR1 SGHVS and CDR2 FNYEAQ. The CDR3 DNA follows: TGTGCCAGCAGCTTAAGTCGGGGGGGAGAGACCCAGTACTTC. It yields the protein CASSLSRGGETQYF.

This clonotype appeared a few times. The V gene is TRBV2, the J gene TRBJ1-1; D call uncertain. From germline, CDR1 is SNHLY and CDR2 FYNNEI. V was clipped by 8 bases and J by 2 bases, with 9 bases between them. This CDR3 has 12 amino acids. CDR3: CASPTLNTEAFF. For the CDR3, the DNA is TGTGCCAGCCCAACACTAAACACTGAAGCTTTCTTT.

This clonotype was seen only a few times. This chain joins TRBV12-3 or TRBV12-4 and TRBJ2-7; D possibly matches TRBD1 or TRBD2 (5 bases each). With 3 bases removed from V and 7 bases from J, the gap between germline ends came to 13 bases. There are 13 residues in the CDR3. This CDR3 reads CASSFQGTGEQYF. The CDR3 coding sequence is TGTGCCAGCAGTTTTCAGGGTACGGGGGAGCAGTACTTC.